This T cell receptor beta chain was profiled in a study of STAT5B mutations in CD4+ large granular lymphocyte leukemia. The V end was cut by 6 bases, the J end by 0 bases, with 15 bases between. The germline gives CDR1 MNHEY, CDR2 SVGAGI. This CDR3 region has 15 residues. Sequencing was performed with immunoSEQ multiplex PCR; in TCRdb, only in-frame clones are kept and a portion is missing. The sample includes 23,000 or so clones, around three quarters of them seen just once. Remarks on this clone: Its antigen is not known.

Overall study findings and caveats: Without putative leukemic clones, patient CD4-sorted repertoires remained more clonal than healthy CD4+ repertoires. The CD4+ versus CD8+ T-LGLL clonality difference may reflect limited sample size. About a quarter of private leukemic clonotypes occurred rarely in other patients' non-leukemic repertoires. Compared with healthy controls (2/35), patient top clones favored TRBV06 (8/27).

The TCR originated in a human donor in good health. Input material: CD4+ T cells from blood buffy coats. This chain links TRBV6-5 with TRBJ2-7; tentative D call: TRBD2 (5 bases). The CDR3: CASRLSGTSSYEQYF. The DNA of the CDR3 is TGTGCCAGCAGGCTAAGCGGAACGAGCTCCTACGAGCAGTACTTC.